The 3 T cell receptor beta chains in this list originate from one sample, sequenced in a study of cytomegalovirus exposure and HLA in healthy donors. With 60 Vbeta and 13 Jbeta primers, the PCR was carried out. Only in-frame clones appear in the TCRdb table, and some are missing; sequencing was by immunoSEQ multiplex PCR. Among under 200,000 clones, around 85% were seen once, and the ten largest hold roughly 2%. The source material was PBMCs. The receptors shown here come from a human donor in good health.

In its sample, this clone was seen a few times. The chain is built from TRBV4-1 and TRBJ1-5, with a possible D match to TRBD1 (5 bases). The CDR3 spans 15 residues. V lost 0 bases to trimming and J lost 1 base, with 7 bases between them. Germline loops: CDR1 MGHRA, CDR2 YSYEKL. The CDR3 loop is CASSQEDRSNQPQHF. CDR3 sequence (DNA): TGCGCCAGCAGCCAAGAAGACAGAAGCAATCAGCCCCAGCATTTT.

The V gene is TRBV5-1, the J gene TRBJ2-5; D is ambiguous. The J call may be faulty, since TRBJ2-7 better matches the DNA end. The CDR3 is 14 residues long. In germline, CDR1 is SGHRS, CDR2 YFSETQ. CDR3 protein: CASSLVAPSYEQYF. Here the CDR3 DNA reads TGCGCCAGCAGCTTGGTTGCACCCTCATACGAGCAGTACTTC.

The gene calls are TRBV4-3 and TRBJ1-2; 7 bases fit TRBD1. The CDR3 is 15 amino acids. Trimming removed 4 bases from V and 2 bases from J; junction bases left unmatched: 7. The germline V gene encodes CDR1 LGHNA and CDR2 YSLEER. The CDR3 bases are TGCGCCAGCAGCCGCGACAGGGAAGCCAACTATGGCTACACCTTC. This translates into CASSRDREANYGYTF.